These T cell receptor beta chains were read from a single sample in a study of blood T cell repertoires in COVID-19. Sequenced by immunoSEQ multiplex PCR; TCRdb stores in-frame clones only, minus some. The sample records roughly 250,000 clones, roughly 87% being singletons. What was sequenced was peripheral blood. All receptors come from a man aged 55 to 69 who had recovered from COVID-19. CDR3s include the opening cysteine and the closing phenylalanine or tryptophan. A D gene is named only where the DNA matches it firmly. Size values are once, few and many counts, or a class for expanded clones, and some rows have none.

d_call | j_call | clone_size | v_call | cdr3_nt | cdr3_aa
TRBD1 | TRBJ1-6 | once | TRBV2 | TGTGCCAGCAGTGGACAGGGGGTCAGGACACCCCTCCACTTT | CASSGQGVRTPLHF
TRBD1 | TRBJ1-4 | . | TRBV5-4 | TGTGCCAGCAGGCCACCAACGGGACAGGGAGCTAATGAAAAACTGTTTTTT | CASRPPTGQGANEKLFF
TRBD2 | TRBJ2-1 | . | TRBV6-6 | TGTGCCAGCAGTTACCGACTAGCGGGGGGGGGTGAGCAGTTCTTC | CASSYRLAGGGEQFF
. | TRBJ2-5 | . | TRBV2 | TGTGCCAGCGTACCAGGGATCCAAGAGACCCAGTACTTC | CASVPGIQETQYF
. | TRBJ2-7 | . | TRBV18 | TGTGCCAGCTCACCCTGGAGCGAGTACGAGCAGTACTTC | CASSPWSEYEQYF
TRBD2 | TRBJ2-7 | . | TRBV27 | TGTGCCAGCCGTCTTAGCGGGGTCCTGCTGGGGGAGCAGTACTTC | CASRLSGVLLGEQYF
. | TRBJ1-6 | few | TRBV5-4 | TGTGCCAGCAGCCCTAGGCAGGGGTCGGGTTCACCCCTCCACTTT | CASSPRQGSGSPLHF
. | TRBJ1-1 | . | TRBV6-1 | TGTGCCAGCAGTGAATATGGACAGATGAACACTGAAGCTTTCTTT | CASSEYGQMNTEAFF
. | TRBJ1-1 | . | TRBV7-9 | TGTGCCAGCAGCGGGGGAGGTGGGACTGAAGCTTTCTTT | CASSGGGGTEAFF
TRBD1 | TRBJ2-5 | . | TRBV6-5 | TGTGCCAGCAGTTACTCGGGACAGGCTCTTCCCCAGTACTTC | CASSYSGQALPQYF
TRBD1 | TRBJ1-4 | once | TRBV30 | TGTGCCTGGAGTGACAGGGGGAGGTTCCTAGAAAAACTGTTTTTT | CAWSDRGRFLEKLFF
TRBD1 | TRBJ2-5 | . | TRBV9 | TGTGCCAGCAGCTTCGGGACAGGGGGCGCGGAGACCCAGTACTTC | CASSFGTGGAETQYF
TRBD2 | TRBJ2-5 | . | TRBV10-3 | TGTGCCATCAGTGAGAGGCGAGCGGGGGGGCGAGAGACCCAGTACTTC | CAISERRAGGRETQYF
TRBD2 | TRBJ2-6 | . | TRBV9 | TGTGCCAGCAAGGGACTAGCGGGGGGACACCCCTCTGGGGCCAACGTCCTGACTTTC | CASKGLAGGHPSGANVLTF
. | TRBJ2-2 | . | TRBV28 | TGTGCCAGCAGTCCCCCCAGGCCGGGATTGACCGGGGAGCTGTTTTTT | CASSPPRPGLTGELFF
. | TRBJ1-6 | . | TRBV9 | TGTGCCAGCAGCCCACTCGGCAGGAATAATTCACCCCTCCACTTT | CASSPLGRNNSPLHF
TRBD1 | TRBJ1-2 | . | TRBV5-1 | TGCGCCAGCAGCTTGGCCGCAGGGGGCGGTGGTAATGGCTACACCTTC | CASSLAAGGGGNGYTF
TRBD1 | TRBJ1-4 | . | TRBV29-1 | TGCAGCGTCGGACAGGGAGTGGGAAAACTGTTTTTT | CSVGQGVGKLFF
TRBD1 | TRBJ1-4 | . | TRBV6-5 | TGTGCCAGCGGCCGGGACAGGGGAGAAAAACTGTTTTTT | CASGRDRGEKLFF
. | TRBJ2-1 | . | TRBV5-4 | TGTGCCAGCAGTACCCAACGGGGGGCAAACAATGAGCAGTTCTTC | CASSTQRGANNEQFF
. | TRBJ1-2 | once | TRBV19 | TGTGCCAGTAGTATCTCTAACGCCCGAAACTTCAGGGGCTTTGGCTATGGCTACACCTTC | CASSISNARNFRGFGYGYTF
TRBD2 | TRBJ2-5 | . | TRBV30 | TGTGCCTCCACACTCCGACGGACTAGCGGGGGTACGGCCCAGTACTTC | CASTLRRTSGGTAQYF
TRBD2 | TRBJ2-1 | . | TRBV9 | TGTGCCAGCAGCGTGTATAGCGGGGGTTACAATGAGCAGTTCTTC | CASSVYSGGYNEQFF
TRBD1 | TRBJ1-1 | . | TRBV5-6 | TGTGCCAGCAGCTTGGCCTACAGGGGGCCCACTGAAGCTTTCTTT | CASSLAYRGPTEAFF
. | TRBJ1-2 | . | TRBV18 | TGTGCCAGCTCACCGGGACTCGGGAACTATGGCTACACCTTC | CASSPGLGNYGYTF
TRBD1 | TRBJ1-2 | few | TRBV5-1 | TGCGCCAGCAGCTTGCAGGACAGGGGAGAAGGCTACACCTTC | CASSLQDRGEGYTF
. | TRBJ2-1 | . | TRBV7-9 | TGTGCCAGCAGCTTTGTACAGGGAAATGAGCAGTTCTTC | CASSFVQGNEQFF
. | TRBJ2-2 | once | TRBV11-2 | TGTGCCAGCACCGCGCGGGCCTCGAACACCGGGGAGCTGTTTTTT | CASTARASNTGELFF
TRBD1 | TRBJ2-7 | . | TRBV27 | TGTGCCAGCAGGGAAAGACAGGGTCCTAACTCCTACGAGCAGTACTTC | CASRERQGPNSYEQYF
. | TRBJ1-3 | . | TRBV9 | TGTGCCAGCAGCGTCCCTAACTCTGGAAACACCATATATTTT | CASSVPNSGNTIYF
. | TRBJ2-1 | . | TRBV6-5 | TGTGCCAGCAGTTACAGGTGGCAGGCCGGATACAATGAGCAGTTCTTC | CASSYRWQAGYNEQFF
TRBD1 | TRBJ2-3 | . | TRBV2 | TGTGCCAGCAGTGGTGACAGGGCCCCCCCAGATACGCAGTATTTT | CASSGDRAPPDTQYF
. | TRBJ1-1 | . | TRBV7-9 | TGTGCCAGCAGCTTGGGGCAGCCGAACACTGAAGCTTTCTTT | CASSLGQPNTEAFF
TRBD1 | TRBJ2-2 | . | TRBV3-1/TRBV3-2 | TGTGCCAGCCGTACGACAGGGGTCACCGGGGAGCTGTTTTTT | CASRTTGVTGELFF
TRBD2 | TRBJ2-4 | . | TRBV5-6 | TGTGCCAGCAGCTTGCTTAGCGGGGGGGCAGCCAAAAACATTCAGTACTTC | CASSLLSGGAAKNIQYF
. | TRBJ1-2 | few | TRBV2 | TGTGCCAGCAGTGATCTCCGGGGATCTAACTATGGCTACACCTTC | CASSDLRGSNYGYTF
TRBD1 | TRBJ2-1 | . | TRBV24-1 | TGTGCCACCAGTGATCCGGACAGGGTCAATGAGCAGTTCTTC | CATSDPDRVNEQFF
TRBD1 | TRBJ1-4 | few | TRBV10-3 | TGTGCCATCAGGACAGGGTCGGGTAATGAAAAACTGTTTTTT | CAIRTGSGNEKLFF
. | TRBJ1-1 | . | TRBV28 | TGTGCCAGCAGATCGGACAGAAACACTGAAGCTTTCTTT | CASRSDRNTEAFF
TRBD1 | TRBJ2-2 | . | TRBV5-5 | TGTGCCAGCAGCCCGGCTTTCAGTTGGGACAGGGAAGACACCGGGGAGCTGTTTTTT | CASSPAFSWDREDTGELFF
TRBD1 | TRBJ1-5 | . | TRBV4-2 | TGTGCCAGCAGCCAACTGACAGGGACCAATCAGCCCCAGCATTTT | CASSQLTGTNQPQHF
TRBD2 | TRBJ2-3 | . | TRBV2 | TGTGCCAGCAGTGATTCTCTAGCGGCAAATACGCAGTATTTT | CASSDSLAANTQYF
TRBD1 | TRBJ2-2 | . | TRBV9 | TGTGCCAGCCAAGGACAGGGGTCCACCGGGGAGCTGTTTTTT | CASQGQGSTGELFF
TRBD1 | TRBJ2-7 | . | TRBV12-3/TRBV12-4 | TGTGCCAGCAGCCGAAACAGGGGTTACGAGCAGTACTTC | CASSRNRGYEQYF
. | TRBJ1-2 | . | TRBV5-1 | TGCGCCAGCAGCTTGGAACAACAAGCTAACTATGGCTACACCTTC | CASSLEQQANYGYTF
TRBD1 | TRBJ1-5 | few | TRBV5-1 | TGCGCCAGCAGCTTTACAGGGGAACAGCCCCAGCATTTT | CASSFTGEQPQHF
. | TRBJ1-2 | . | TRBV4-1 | TGCGCCAGCAGCCAGGATACAGGCCCCGCTAACTATGGCTACACCTTC | CASSQDTGPANYGYTF
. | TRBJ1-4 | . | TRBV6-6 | TGTGCCAGCAGGGCCCCCGGGGGTGAAAAACTGTTTTTT | CASRAPGGEKLFF
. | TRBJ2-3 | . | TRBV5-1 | TGCGCCAGCCCCCGTGGGGGGGGCCGCACAGATACGCAGTATTTT | CASPRGGGRTDTQYF
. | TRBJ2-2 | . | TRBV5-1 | TGCGCCAGCACAAATTTATACGGGGACACCGGGGAGCTGTTTTTT | CASTNLYGDTGELFF
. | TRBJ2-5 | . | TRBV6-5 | TGTGCCAGCAGGAGAGGACTACAAGAGACCCAGTACTTC | CASRRGLQETQYF
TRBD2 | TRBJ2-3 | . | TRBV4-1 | TGCGCCAGCAGCCAAGAACTTCGGCTAGCGGGGGCCCAGACAGATACGCAGTATTTT | CASSQELRLAGAQTDTQYF
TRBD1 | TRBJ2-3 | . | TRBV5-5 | TGTGCCAGCAGCTTCCGACAGGGGGGACTGAGCACAGATACGCAGTATTTT | CASSFRQGGLSTDTQYF
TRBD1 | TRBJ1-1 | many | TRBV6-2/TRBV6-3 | TGTGCCAGCAGTTATGACAGGGAACCCGGCGAAGCTTTCTTT | CASSYDREPGEAFF
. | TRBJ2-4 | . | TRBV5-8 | TGTGCCAGCAGTCAACAGGATTCGATAGACATTCAGTACTTC | CASSQQDSIDIQYF
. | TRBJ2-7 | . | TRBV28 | TGTGCCAGCAGTTTAGGTGGAGGCGTACTGGACGAGCAGTACTTC | CASSLGGGVLDEQYF
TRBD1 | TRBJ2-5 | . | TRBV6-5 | TGTGCCAGCAGTTACTTATGGACAGGGGCGGAGACCCAGTACTTC | CASSYLWTGAETQYF
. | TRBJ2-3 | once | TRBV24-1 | TGTGCCACCAGTGATTTGCAGAGTGGGACATCGCCCACAGATACGCAGTATTTT | CATSDLQSGTSPTDTQYF
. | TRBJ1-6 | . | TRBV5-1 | TGCGCCAGCAGCCCACAGGTCTTCGGTAATTCACCCCTCCACTTT | CASSPQVFGNSPLHF
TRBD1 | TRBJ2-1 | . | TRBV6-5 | TGTGCCAGCAGTTACGCAGGGACAGGGGAGGATGAGCAGTTCTTC | CASSYAGTGEDEQFF